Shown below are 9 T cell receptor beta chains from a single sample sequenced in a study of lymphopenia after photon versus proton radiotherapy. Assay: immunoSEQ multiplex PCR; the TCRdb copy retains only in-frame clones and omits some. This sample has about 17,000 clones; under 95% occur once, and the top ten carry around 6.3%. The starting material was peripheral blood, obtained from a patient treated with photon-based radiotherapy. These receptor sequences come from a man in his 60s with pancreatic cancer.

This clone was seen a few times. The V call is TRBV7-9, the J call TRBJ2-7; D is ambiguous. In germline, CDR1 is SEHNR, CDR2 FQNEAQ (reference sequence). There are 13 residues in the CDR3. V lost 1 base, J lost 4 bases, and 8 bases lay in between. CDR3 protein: CASSLGQLYEQYF. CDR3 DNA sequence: TGTGCCAGCAGCTTAGGCCAGCTATACGAGCAGTACTTC.

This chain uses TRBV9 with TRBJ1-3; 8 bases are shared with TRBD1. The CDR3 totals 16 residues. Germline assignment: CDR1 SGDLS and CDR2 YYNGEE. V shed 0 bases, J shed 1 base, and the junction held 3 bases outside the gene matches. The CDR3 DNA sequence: TGTGCCAGCAGCGTAGGGCAGGGGGCTTCTGGAAACACCATATATTTT. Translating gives CASSVGQGASGNTIYF.

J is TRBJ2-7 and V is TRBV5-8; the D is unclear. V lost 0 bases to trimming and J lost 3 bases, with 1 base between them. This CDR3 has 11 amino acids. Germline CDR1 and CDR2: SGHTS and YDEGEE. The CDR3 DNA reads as TGTGCCAGCAGCTTGGTCTACGAGCAGTACTTC. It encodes CASSLVYEQYF. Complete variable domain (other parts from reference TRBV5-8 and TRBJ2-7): EAGVTQSPTHLIKTRGQQATLRCSPISGHTSVYWYQQALGLGLQFLLWYDEGEERNRGNFPPRFSGRQFPNYSSELNVNALELEDSALYLCASSLVYEQYFGPGTRLTVT.

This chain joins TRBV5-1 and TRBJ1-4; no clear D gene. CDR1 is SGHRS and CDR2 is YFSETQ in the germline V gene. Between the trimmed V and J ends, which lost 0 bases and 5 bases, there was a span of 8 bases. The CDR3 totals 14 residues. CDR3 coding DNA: TGCGCCAGCAGCTTGGCCTCAGTAAATGAAAAACTGTTTTTT. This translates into CASSLASVNEKLFF.

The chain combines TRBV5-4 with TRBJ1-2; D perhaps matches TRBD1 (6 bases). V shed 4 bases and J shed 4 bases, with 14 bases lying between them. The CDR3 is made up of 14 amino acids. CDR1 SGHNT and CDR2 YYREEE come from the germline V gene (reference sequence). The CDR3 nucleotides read TGTGCCAGCAGCCCGGGGGCAGTGAGCTATGGCTACACCTTC. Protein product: CASSPGAVSYGYTF.

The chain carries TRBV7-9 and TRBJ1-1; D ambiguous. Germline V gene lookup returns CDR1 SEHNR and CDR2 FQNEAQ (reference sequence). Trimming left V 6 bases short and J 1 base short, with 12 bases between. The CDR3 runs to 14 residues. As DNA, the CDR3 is TGTGCCAGCAGTTTTCTGGGAGGGAACACTGAAGCTTTCTTT. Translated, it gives CASSFLGGNTEAFF.

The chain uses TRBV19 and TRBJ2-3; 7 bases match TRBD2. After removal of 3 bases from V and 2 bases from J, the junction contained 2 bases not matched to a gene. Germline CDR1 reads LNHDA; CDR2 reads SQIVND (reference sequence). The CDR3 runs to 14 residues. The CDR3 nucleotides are TGTGCCAGTAGTATCGGGGGGAACACAGATACGCAGTATTTT. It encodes CASSIGGNTDTQYF. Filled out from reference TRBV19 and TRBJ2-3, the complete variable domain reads DGGITQSPKYLFRKEGQNVTLSCEQNLNHDAMYWYRQDPGQGLRLIYYSQIVNDFQKGDIAEGYSVSREKKESFPLTVTSAQKNPTAFYLCASSIGGNTDTQYFGPGTRLTVL.

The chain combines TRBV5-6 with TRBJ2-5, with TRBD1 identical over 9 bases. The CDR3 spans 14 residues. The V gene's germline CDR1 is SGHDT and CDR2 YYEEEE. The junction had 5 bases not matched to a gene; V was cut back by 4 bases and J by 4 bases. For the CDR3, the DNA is TGTGCCAGCAGCCCCAAGGACAGGGGAGAGACCCAGTACTTC. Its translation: CASSPKDRGETQYF.

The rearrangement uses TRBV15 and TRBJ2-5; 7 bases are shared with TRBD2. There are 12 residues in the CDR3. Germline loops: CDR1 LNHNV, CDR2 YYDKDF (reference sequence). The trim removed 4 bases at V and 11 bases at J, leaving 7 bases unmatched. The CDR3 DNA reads TGTGCCACCAGCATTGGGGCGGGGGAGCAGTACTTC. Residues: CATSIGAGEQYF.